This TCR beta chain emerged from a study of cytomegalovirus exposure and HLA in healthy donors. Study-wide results and limits: Accurate prediction of HLA-A and HLA-B alleles (for most subjects) was reportedly achieved from TCR beta sequences. Serostatus for CMV was the only available immune exposure information. The analysis excluded some indistinguishable V segments, including TRBV6-2 and TRBV6-3. For most TCR sequences rarity was the rule, although some public TCRs occurred in many donors.

The CDR3 totals 15 residues. CDR1 is MNHEY and CDR2 is SMNVEV in the germline V gene (reference sequence). Deletions cut 2 bases from V and 0 bases from J, with 7 bases between. The PCR was carried out with 60 Vbeta primers and 13 Jbeta primers. Assay used: immunoSEQ multiplex PCR; TCRdb lists only in-frame clones, some missing. This sample carries some 96,000 clones, approximately 80% of them seen once, and the ten largest clones take approximately 8%. On this clone: The antigen is unknown.

Sequenced input: PBMCs. The chain combines TRBV27 with TRBJ2-2; D remains unclear. The TCR sequence derives from a female donor in good health and CMV-seronegative. Written as DNA, the CDR3 is TGTGCCAGCAGTTTACTCAGAACGAACACCGGGGAGCTGTTTTTT. Translation: CASSLLRTNTGELFF.